This TCR beta chain was retrieved from a study of spatial heterogeneity in lung cancer (dated by TCRdb to 2018 to 2020). For the wider study: Donors were 72 patients with early-stage, untreated non-small cell lung cancer from the lung TRACERx cohort. Follow-up PBMC samples were sequenced whenever available, and the median time to follow-up was around two years after resection. Beta-chain transcripts were consistently detected in greater numbers than alpha-chain transcripts, which likely reflected higher beta-chain transcript abundance. In the raw uncorrected reads, each unique combination of TCR and UMI appeared more than ten times on average. TCR alpha and beta repertoires were quantitatively compared across multiple tumor regions, matched nontumor lung and blood in non-small cell lung cancer. The study linked features of the TCR repertoire to counts of nonsynonymous mutations, which were determined by whole-exome sequencing of tumor tissue. At surgery, both alpha and beta chains were TCR-sequenced in 200 to 250 tumor regions, about 64 matched nontumor lung samples and around 50 PBMC samples. Here is what the overall study found, with its caveats: Ubiquitous expanded tumor TCRs were detected in blood more often at tumor resection than at routine follow-up. Additional single-cell paired TCR alpha and beta sequencing was considered necessary to confirm, at a functional level, the hypothesis that regional TCRs recognize regional mutations. Only 15 or so patients were included in the comparisons of baseline and follow-up blood repertoires.

At the junction V is shortened by 4 bases and J by 6 bases; bases outside the gene matches: 9. CDR1 and CDR2, looked up from the germline V gene (reference sequence), are GTSNPN and SVGIG. The CDR3 numbers 15 residues from cysteine through phenylalanine. Left in the record is the CDR3 DNA by itself, 45 bases read in frame from the first base. The meaning of the sample's time point label: blood at routine non-recurrence follow-up after resection. TCR sequencing used whole RNA extracted from tumor and nontumor lung tissue, or from cryopreserved PBMC samples, without cell sorting. Only patients with enough RNA available from two or more tumor regions were chosen for TCR sequencing. This clonotype was counted only a few times. This receptor's antigen is unknown. Base-call qualities are not available, and no considerably larger clone is one nucleotide away. The library relied on 5' RACE. These reads were obtained on a NextSeq 500. The TCR library protocol attached a unique molecular identifier to each TCR cDNA molecule to allow correction of PCR and sequencing errors. In the source study's methods: TCR identification, UMI-based error correction and CDR3 extraction were all carried out with Decombinator tools. TCRs above a frequency of 2 per 1,000, corresponding to the top 1% of the tumor frequency distribution, were defined as expanded. Rényi diversity was computed with the R vegan package after subsampling each repertoire 100 times to 5,000 TCRs. CDR3 similarity networks were constructed using string-kernel similarity of amino acid triplets, with links drawn between CDR3s whose pairwise similarity was above 0.82. TCRdb passed the public sequencing reads through fastp at Q25 and MiXCR, retaining productive beta sequences. Each entry merges the rows of one CDR3 protein and shows their most common DNA and genes. For this entry, the V and J calls and clone size follow TCRdb and not the study's own pipeline. A total of roughly 99,000 distinct CDR3 sequences appear in this sample, less than 20% of them only once. Jointly, the top ten make up roughly a fifth of the sample.

The chain was built from TRBV30 and TRBJ1-5; 10 bases in between match TRBD1. The sequences come from PBMCs, collected at follow-up. The clonotype was recovered from a male donor with early-stage non-small cell lung cancer. CDR3 region: CAWTPGQGMGQPQHF. The DNA sequence follows: TGTGCCTGGACTCCGGGACAGGGGATGGGTCAGCCCCAGCATTTT.